These T cell receptor beta chains were read from a single sample in a study of blood T cell repertoires in COVID-19. The method was immunoSEQ multiplex PCR; TCRdb's version includes in-frame clones alone and lacks a portion of them. This table holds roughly 160,000 clones, 82% found once. The material sequenced was PBMCs or T cells enriched from blood (not recorded which). The receptors derive from a man over 45 who had recovered from COVID-19. Each CDR3 is given with its conserved first and last residue. The D gene is left open where the match is weak. Not every row has a clone size; where given, it reads once, few, many or a size class.

TRBV24-1	NA	TRBJ1-3	NA	TGTGCCACCAGTGCCGGGTCTGGAAACACCATATATTTT	CATSAGSGNTIYF
TRBV25-1	NA	TRBJ1-2	NA	TGTGCCAGCAGTGAACCGTTAAATGGCTACACCTTC	CASSEPLNGYTF
TRBV7-3	NA	TRBJ1-2	NA	TGTGCCAGCACGGGTACTCTGGGTGGCTACACCTTC	CASTGTLGGYTF
TRBV15	once	TRBJ2-7	TRBD1	TGTGCCACCAGCAGAGGGGACAGGGGGACCTACGAGCAGTACTTC	CATSRGDRGTYEQYF
TRBV11-2	NA	TRBJ1-3	NA	TGTGCCAGCAGCTCCCTATCAGGAAACACCATATATTTT	CASSSLSGNTIYF
TRBV7-3	NA	TRBJ1-2	NA	TGTGCCAGCAGCGCGGGAGCCACCTATGGCTACACCTTC	CASSAGATYGYTF
TRBV6-5	NA	TRBJ1-3	NA	TGTGCCAGCAGTTACTCGGGGAGGGTTTATGGAAACACCATATATTTT	CASSYSGRVYGNTIYF
TRBV5-6	NA	TRBJ1-2	TRBD1	TGTGCCAGCAGCTTGGCCGGGACAGATGGCTACACCTTC	CASSLAGTDGYTF
TRBV30	NA	TRBJ2-7	NA	TGTGCCTGGAGTGTACCCGGCGGGTACGAGCAGTACTTC	CAWSVPGGYEQYF
TRBV5-1	NA	TRBJ1-3	TRBD1	TGCGCCAGCAGCCTTGGACAGGGGGTTGCAAACACCATATATTTT	CASSLGQGVANTIYF
TRBV11-1	NA	TRBJ2-1	NA	TGTGCCAGCACAACCAGGGTGGGCTCCTACAATGAGCAGTTCTTC	CASTTRVGSYNEQFF
TRBV18	once	TRBJ2-7	TRBD1	TGTGCCAGCTCACCAGGACAGGGGAGGGAAGACGAGCAGTACTTC	CASSPGQGREDEQYF
TRBV28	NA	TRBJ1-5	NA	TGTGCCAGCAGTTTTCAGGGATTCGGTCAGCCCCAGCATTTT	CASSFQGFGQPQHF
TRBV9	NA	TRBJ1-1	NA	TGTGCCAGCAGCGTATTACCGGCGGGGACTGAAGCTTTCTTT	CASSVLPAGTEAFF
TRBV10-3	NA	TRBJ1-1	NA	TGTGCCATCAGTCTAGCGGGGAACACTGAAGCTTTCTTT	CAISLAGNTEAFF
TRBV2	NA	TRBJ2-7	NA	TGTGCCAGCAGTGAAGAGGCAGGGGACCTCCTGGGGCAGTACTTC	CASSEEAGDLLGQYF
TRBV10-1	NA	TRBJ1-1	NA	TGCGCCAGCAGTGAAGAAGGCCGCGGGAACACTGAAGCTTTCTTT	CASSEEGRGNTEAFF
TRBV23-1	NA	TRBJ1-2	NA	TGCGCCAGCAGTCAGACGGACAATGGCTACACCTTC	CASSQTDNGYTF
TRBV28	NA	TRBJ2-1	TRBD1	TGTGCCAGCAACCCAGGGGGCAAAAATGAGCAGTTCTTC	CASNPGGKNEQFF
TRBV9	NA	TRBJ1-2	NA	TGTGCCAGCAGCGTAGCCGCCGGTGGCTACACCTTC	CASSVAAGGYTF
TRBV28	NA	TRBJ1-1	NA	TGTGCCAGCAGCCCTCAGTGGGCAGTAGAAGCTTTCTTT	CASSPQWAVEAFF
TRBV29-1	NA	TRBJ2-3	TRBD2	TGCAGCGTTTCCGGGACTAGCGCCGGCACAGATACGCAGTATTTT	CSVSGTSAGTDTQYF
TRBV9	NA	TRBJ2-3	TRBD1	TGTGCCAGCAGCGAGGGACAGGGCCCTACCACAGATACGCAGTATTTT	CASSEGQGPTTDTQYF
TRBV7-9	NA	TRBJ2-7	NA	TGTGCCAGCAGCTTAACAGATAGAGCCTACGAGCAGTACTTC	CASSLTDRAYEQYF
TRBV28	NA	TRBJ2-7	NA	TGTGCCAGCCGAATTGCCGGGACGGGAGACTACGAGCAGTACTTC	CASRIAGTGDYEQYF
TRBV9	once	TRBJ2-3	TRBD1	TGTGCCAGCAGCGCTCGACAGGGGGCATGGGATACGCAGTATTTT	CASSARQGAWDTQYF
TRBV5-4	NA	TRBJ2-3	NA	TGTGCCAGCAGCCAGAACGCGGGGGCGGGGAGAGATACGCAGTATTTT	CASSQNAGAGRDTQYF
TRBV28	few	TRBJ2-7	TRBD1	TGTGCCAGCAGAGGGGACAGGGGCCCTATCGAGCAGTACTTC	CASRGDRGPIEQYF
TRBV28	NA	TRBJ2-2	TRBD1	TGTGCCAGCCTACAGGGGTACACCGGGGAGCTGTTTTTT	CASLQGYTGELFF
TRBV2	NA	TRBJ1-5	NA	TGTGCCAGCAGTGTTACCCAGGGCCCCCATCAGCCCCAGCATTTT	CASSVTQGPHQPQHF
TRBV29-1	few	TRBJ1-3	TRBD1	TGCAGCGTTGAACGACAGGGGCGAGGAAACACCATATATTTT	CSVERQGRGNTIYF
TRBV18	NA	TRBJ2-5	NA	TGTGCCAGCTCACAAACTACTCAAGAGACCCAGTACTTC	CASSQTTQETQYF
TRBV20-1	NA	TRBJ2-7	NA	TGCAGTGCTTACATCTACGAGCAGTACTTC	CSAYIYEQYF
TRBV11-2	NA	TRBJ2-1	TRBD2	TGTGCCAGCAGCTCACTAGCGGGAGGGCCCTACAATGAGCAGTTCTTC	CASSSLAGGPYNEQFF
TRBV3-1/TRBV3-2	NA	TRBJ1-1	NA	TGTGCCAGCAGCCAAGATGGCGGGGGGCTGAACACTGAAGCTTTCTTT	CASSQDGGGLNTEAFF